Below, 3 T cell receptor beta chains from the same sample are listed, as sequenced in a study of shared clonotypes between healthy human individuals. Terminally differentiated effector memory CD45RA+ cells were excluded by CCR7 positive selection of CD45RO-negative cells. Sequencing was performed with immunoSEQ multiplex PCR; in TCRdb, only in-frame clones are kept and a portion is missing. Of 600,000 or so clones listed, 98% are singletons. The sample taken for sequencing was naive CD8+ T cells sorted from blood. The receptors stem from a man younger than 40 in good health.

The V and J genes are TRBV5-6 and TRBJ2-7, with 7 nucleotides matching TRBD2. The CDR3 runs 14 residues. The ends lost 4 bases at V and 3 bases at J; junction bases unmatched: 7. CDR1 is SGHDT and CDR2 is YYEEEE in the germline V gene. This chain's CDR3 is CASSPRDYLYEQYF. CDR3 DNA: TGTGCCAGCAGCCCCCGGGACTACCTCTACGAGCAGTACTTC.

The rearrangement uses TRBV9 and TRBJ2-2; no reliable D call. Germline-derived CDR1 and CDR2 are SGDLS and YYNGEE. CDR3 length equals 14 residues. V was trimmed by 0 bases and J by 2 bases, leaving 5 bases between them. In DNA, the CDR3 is TGTGCCAGCAGCGTAGACGGCAACACCGGGGAGCTGTTTTTT. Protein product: CASSVDGNTGELFF.

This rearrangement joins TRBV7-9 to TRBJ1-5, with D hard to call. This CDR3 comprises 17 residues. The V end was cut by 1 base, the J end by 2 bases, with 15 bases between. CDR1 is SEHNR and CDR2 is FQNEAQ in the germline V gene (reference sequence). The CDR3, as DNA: TGTGCCAGCAGCTTAGAAGGAGTAGGGTTGGGCAATCAGCCCCAGCATTTT. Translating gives CASSLEGVGLGNQPQHF.